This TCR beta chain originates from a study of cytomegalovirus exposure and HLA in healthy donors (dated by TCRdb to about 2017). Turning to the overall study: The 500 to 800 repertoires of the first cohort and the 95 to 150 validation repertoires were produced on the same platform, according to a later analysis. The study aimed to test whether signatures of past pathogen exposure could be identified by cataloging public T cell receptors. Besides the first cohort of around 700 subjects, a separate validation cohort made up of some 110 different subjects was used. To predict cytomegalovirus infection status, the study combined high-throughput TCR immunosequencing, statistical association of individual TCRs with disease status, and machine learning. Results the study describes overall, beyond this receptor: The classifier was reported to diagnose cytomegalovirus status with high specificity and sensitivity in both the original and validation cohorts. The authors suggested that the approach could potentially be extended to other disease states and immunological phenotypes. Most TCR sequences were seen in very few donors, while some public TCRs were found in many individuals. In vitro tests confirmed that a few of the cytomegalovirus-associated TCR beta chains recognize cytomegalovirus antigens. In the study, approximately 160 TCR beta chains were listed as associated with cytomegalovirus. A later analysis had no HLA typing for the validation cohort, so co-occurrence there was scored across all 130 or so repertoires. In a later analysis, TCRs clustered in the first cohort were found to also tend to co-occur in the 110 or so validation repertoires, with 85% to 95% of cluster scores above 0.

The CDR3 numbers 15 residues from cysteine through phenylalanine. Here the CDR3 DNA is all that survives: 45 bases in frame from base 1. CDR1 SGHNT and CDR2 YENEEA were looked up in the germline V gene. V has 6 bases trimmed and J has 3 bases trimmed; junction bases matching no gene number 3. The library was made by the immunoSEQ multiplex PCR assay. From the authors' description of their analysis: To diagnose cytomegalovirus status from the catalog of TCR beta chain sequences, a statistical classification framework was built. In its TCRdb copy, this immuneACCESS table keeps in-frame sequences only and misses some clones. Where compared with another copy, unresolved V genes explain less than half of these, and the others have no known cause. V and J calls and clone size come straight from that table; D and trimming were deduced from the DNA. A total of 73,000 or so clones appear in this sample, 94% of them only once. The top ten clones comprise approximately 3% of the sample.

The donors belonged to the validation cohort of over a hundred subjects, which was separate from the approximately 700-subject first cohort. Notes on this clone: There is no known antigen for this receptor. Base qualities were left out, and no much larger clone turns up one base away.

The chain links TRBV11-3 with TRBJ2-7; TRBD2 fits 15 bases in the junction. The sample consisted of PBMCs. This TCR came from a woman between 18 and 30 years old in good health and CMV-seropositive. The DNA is TGTGCCAGCAGGCGGACTAGCGGGAGGGACTACGAGCAGTACTTC. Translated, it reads CASRRTSGRDYEQYF. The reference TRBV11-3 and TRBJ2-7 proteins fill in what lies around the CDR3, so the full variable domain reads EAGVVQSPRYKIIEKKQPVAFWCNPISGHNTLYWYLQNLGQGPELLIRYENEEAVDDSQLPKDRFSAERLKGVDSTLKIQPAELGDSAVYLCASRRTSGRDYEQYFGPGTRLTVT.